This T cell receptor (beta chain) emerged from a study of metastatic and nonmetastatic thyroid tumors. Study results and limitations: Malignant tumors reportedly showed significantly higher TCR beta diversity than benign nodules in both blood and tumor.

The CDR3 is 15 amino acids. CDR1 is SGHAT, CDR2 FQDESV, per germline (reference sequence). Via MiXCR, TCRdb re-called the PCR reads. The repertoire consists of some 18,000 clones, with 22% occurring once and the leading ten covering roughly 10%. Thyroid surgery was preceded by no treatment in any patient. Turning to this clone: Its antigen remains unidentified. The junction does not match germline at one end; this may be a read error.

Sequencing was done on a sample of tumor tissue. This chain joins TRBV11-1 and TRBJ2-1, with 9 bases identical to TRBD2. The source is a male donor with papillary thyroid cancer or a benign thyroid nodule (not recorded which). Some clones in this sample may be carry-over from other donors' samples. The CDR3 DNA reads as TGTGCCAGCAGCCGAGCCTGGACTAGCGACAATGATCAGTTCTTC. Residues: CASSRAWTSDNDQFF. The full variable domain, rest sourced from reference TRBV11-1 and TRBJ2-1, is EAEVAQSPRYKITEKSQAVAFWCDPISGHATLYWYRQILGQGPELLVQFQDESVVDDSQLPKDRFSAERLKGVDSTLKIQPAELGDSAMYLCASSRAWTSDNDQFFGPGTRLTVL.